This TCR beta chain was recorded in a study of kidney transplant recipient with SARS-CoV-2 infection. This clonotype showed up many times. TCRdb passed the reads through MiXCR, listing each CDR3 protein once. Here the sample spans 250,000 or so distinct CDR3 sequences, about 28% being singletons. CDR3 length: 14 residues. Germline CDR1 reads SGHRS; CDR2 reads YFSETQ. The V and J ends lost 3 bases and 2 bases respectively, with 12 bases between them. The genes are TRBV5-1 and TRBJ2-7; D might be TRBD2 (6 bases). The specimen was a blood sample, collected at baseline and between days 110 and 120 from a kidney transplant recipient. The sequence came from a male patient aged 30 to 40 who had COVID-19 and was a kidney transplant recipient. The graft donor may have contributed some T cells. The CDR3: CASSSDLAPYEQYF. DNA of the CDR3: TGCGCCAGCAGCTCCGACCTAGCGCCCTACGAGCAGTACTTC. The full variable domain, rest sourced from reference TRBV5-1 and TRBJ2-7, is KAGVTQTPRYLIKTRGQQVTLSCSPISGHRSVSWYQQTPGQGLQFLFEYFSETQRNKGNFPGRFSGRQFSNSRSEMNVSTLELGDSALYLCASSSDLAPYEQYFGPGTRLTVT.